This T cell receptor (beta chain) derives from a study of T cells in Graves' hyperthyroidism and ophthalmopathy. Regarding the study as a whole: Model-based prediction identified ophthalmopathy a median around 6.5 months prior to its onset.

A lack of ophthalmopathy progression within 18 months defined stable Graves' hyperthyroidism. Germline values: CDR1 WNHNN, CDR2 SYGVQD (reference sequence). This CDR3 comprises 15 residues. Trimming took off 0 bases at V and 0 bases at J, with 7 bases between the two ends. RNA transcripts yielded amplified TCR beta CDR3 regions. TCR CDR3 regions were first amplified by RT-PCR with HTBI primers. Each CDR3 protein gets one entry after TCRdb re-called the multiplex PCR reads with MiXCR. The sample has hundreds of thousands of distinct CDR3 sequences; 15% to 18% are singletons. At least ten counts were recorded for this clonotype. The antigen is undetermined.

J is TRBJ2-3 and V is TRBV10-1; D perhaps matches TRBD2 (6 bases). The sequenced sample consisted of blood. The clonotype was recovered from a woman aged 18-30 years with Graves' hyperthyroidism. CDR3 sequence reads: CASSESSGSTDTQYF. As DNA, the CDR3 is TGCGCCAGCAGTGAGTCAAGCGGGAGCACAGATACGCAGTATTTT.